This T cell receptor beta chain was identified during a study of blood T cell repertoires in COVID-19 (TCRdb year 2020). A note on the overall study: Samples covering the acute and convalescent phases of COVID-19 were provided by collaborators in the United States, Italy and Spain. Deeply sampled blood TCRbeta repertoires from subjects exposed to, actively infected with, or recovered from COVID-19 were included in the dataset. The samples were drawn from two sources: the first 160 participants of the ongoing ImmuneRACE study, and 1,254 subjects contributed by 6 global collaborators. Where HLA class I and class II types were available, the types were taken from metadata supplied by the sample provider, not from assay-based typing. Nearly every sample came with metadata listing a de-identified subject ID, COVID-19 status, age in years and sex. The prospective study material was composed of cDNA or gDNA derived from T cells, B-cell-depleted T cells, or PBMCs. The repertoires were released in a freely available public database meant as a resource for research on the immune response to SARS-CoV-2. Study-level results and caveats: Clinical and demographic metadata were provided uncurated, with the amount varying by source and participant.

TCRbeta CDR3 regions were amplified from genomic DNA using the immunoSEQ Assay, a bias-controlled multiplex PCR. In the source study's methods: The number of nucleated cells in each sample was estimated from the amplification of reference gene primers within the assay. To quantify the absolute abundance of each unique TCRbeta CDR3 rearrangement, sequence reads were collapsed and filtered. For each sample, productive Simpson clonality was calculated as the square root of Simpson's diversity index across productive rearrangements. TCRdb re-hosts the immuneACCESS table, in-frame sequences only. Its copies lack some clones; in the studies checked, an unresolved V gene accounts for under half of them, and the cause for the rest is not known. The DNA was the basis for D and trimming; V, J and clone size are from that table. Across this sample there are a few hundred thousand clones, with about 85% seen only once. 3.6% of the sample is held by the ten biggest clonotypes.

Its CDR3 holds 13 amino acids, cysteine through phenylalanine. Only the CDR3 region is kept as DNA, spanning 39 bases read in frame from base 1. In the germline V gene, CDR1 corresponds to SGHTA and CDR2 to FQGNSA. V and J are truncated by 10 bases and 3 bases respectively, leaving an intervening sequence of 14 bases. A word on this clone: It lacks a known antigen. No base quality information exists; no much larger clone differs at one position.

Collaborating institutions collected whole blood in K2EDTA tubes following their own protocols. For TCRbeta analysis, collaborators shipped samples in one of three forms: frozen whole blood, isolated PBMCs, or DNA extracted from either of those sample types. The chain joins TRBV7-2 to TRBJ2-3, with TRBD2 perhaps the D gene, on 6 matching bases. The specimen sequenced was peripheral blood. This sequence was found in a man aged 18 to 29 with active or convalescent COVID-19. The DNA is TGTGCCAAGAGGAGGGCCGGAACAGATACGCAGTATTTT. This translates into CAKRRAGTDTQYF.